This T cell receptor (beta chain) derives from a study of T-cell memory formation after mild COVID-19. Study in general: The two donors had largely donor-specific TCR clusters.

One entry per CDR3 protein results from TCRdb running MiXCR on the 5' RACE reads. Among fewer than 700,000 distinct CDR3 sequences listed, roughly 18% were seen once. In the case of this clonotype: Its antigen remains unidentified.

The CDR3 extends over 15 amino acids. Per germline, CDR1 DFQATT and CDR2 SNEGSKA (reference sequence). Trimming cost V 3 bases and J 1 base; bases outside gene matches: 4. Study-wide points: Researchers found some responding clones in pre-infection memory, a sign that cross-reactive memory joined.

The TCR was taken from an adult woman who had mild COVID-19 (a few samples of this study predate the infection). Cell type and time point are not known. J is TRBJ2-3 and V is TRBV20-1, with 10 bases lining up with TRBD2. The sample comprised PBMCs or a T cell subset sorted from them (not recorded which). CDR3 in amino acids: CSARALAGGTDTQYF. Written as DNA, the CDR3 is TGCAGTGCTAGGGCCCTAGCGGGGGGCACAGATACGCAGTATTTT.